Included here is one TCR beta chain sequence, with context. This clone was picked up a small number of times. Its binding antigen is unknown. Per-nucleotide qualities are absent, and no much larger clonotype sits a single base away. The record originates from a study of T cell changes during pregnancy in multiple sclerosis (dated by TCRdb to about 2019). At the level of the whole study: The study examined how the T cell repertoire changed over the course of pregnancy in women with multiple sclerosis.

The method behind the library was the immunoSEQ multiplex PCR assay. TCRdb took this table from immuneACCESS and kept in-frame rearrangements with V and J called. Such tables lack part of the clones; where checked against another copy, unresolved V genes explain under half of the gap, and the rest is unexplained. Present in this sample are some 100,000 clones, more than 85% of which were seen just once. The ten largest clones take up around 3.1% of the sample. CDR1 MNHNS and CDR2 SASEGT are derived from the germline V gene. From the cysteine through the phenylalanine, the CDR3 covers 14 amino acids. The retained sequence is limited to the CDR3, 42 bases, with the frame set at the first base. V is shortened by 6 bases, J by 3 bases, and the region joining them spans 12 bases.

The chain employs TRBV6-1 and TRBJ2-1; the D gene cannot be named for sure. The sample here was peripheral blood, taken in the second trimester of pregnancy. The sequence derives from a female donor with multiple sclerosis, enrolled in a pregnancy study. The nucleotides read TGTGCCAGCAGCGGGTCCGGCAACTACAATGAGCAGTTCTTC. The translation is CASSGSGNYNEQFF.